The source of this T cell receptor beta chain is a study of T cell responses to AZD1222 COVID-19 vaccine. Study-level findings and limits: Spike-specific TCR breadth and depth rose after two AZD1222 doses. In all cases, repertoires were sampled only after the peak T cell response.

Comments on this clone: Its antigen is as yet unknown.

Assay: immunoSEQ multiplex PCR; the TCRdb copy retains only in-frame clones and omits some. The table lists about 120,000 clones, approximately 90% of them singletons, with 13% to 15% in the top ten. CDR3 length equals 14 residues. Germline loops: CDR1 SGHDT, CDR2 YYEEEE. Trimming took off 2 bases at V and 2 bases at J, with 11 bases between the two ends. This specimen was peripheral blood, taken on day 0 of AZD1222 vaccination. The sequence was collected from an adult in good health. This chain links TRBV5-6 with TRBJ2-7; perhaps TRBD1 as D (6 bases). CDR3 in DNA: TGTGCCAGCAGCTTAGGACAGCTGACCTACGAGCAGTACTTC. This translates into CASSLGQLTYEQYF.